Listed here are 21 T cell receptor beta chains from one sample, sequenced in a study of radiotherapy plus CTLA-4 blockade in lung cancer. The data were produced by immunoSEQ multiplex PCR, yet TCRdb's version contains in-frame clones alone and is incomplete. Of roughly 3,000 clones in the sample, around 76% were seen once. Sequencing used tumor tissue, obtained from a patient treated with radiotherapy plus ipilimumab. The receptors stem from a human donor with non-small cell lung cancer that progressed on radiotherapy plus ipilimumab.

The chain carries TRBV19 and TRBJ2-5; tentative D call: TRBD1 (6 bases). The germline V gene has CDR1 LNHDA and CDR2 SQIVND (reference sequence). The CDR3 runs to 14 residues. The ends were cut back, 3 bases at V and 0 bases at J, with 8 bases in the middle. In nucleotides, the CDR3 is TGTGCCAGTAGTATGGACAGAAACCAAGAGACCCAGTACTTC. This codes for CASSMDRNQETQYF.

This chain connects TRBV7-9 to TRBJ2-2, with D perhaps TRBD2 (5 bases). The CDR3 is 15 amino acids. Germline V gene lookup returns CDR1 SEHNR and CDR2 FQNEAQ (reference sequence). Trimming took off 3 bases at V and 1 base at J, with 9 bases between the two ends. This CDR3 is CASSFRAGNTGELFF. The CDR3 DNA follows: TGTGCCAGCAGCTTTAGGGCGGGGAACACCGGGGAGCTGTTTTTT.

The J gene is TRBJ1-6, the V gene TRBV13, with no clear D. The ends were cut back, 3 bases at V and 7 bases at J, with 13 bases in the middle. CDR1 is PRHDT and CDR2 is FYEKMQ in the germline V gene (reference sequence). This CDR3 is built from 15 residues. The CDR3 nucleotides read TGTGCCAGCAGCTTGTATGGAGGAGGCAATTCACCCCTCCACTTT. It yields the protein CASSLYGGGNSPLHF. The variable domain in full, with the rest retrieved from reference TRBV13 and TRBJ1-6, is AAGVIQSPRHLIKEKRETATLKCYPIPRHDTVYWYQQGPGQDPQFLISFYEKMQSDKGSIPDRFSAQQFSDYHSELNMSSLELGDSALYFCASSLYGGGNSPLHFGNGTRLTVT.

Notes on this clone: Other DNA sequences in the same sample also yield this CDR3. This chain joins TRBV9 and TRBJ2-1, with D tentatively TRBD2 (6 bases). The length of the CDR3 is 17 residues. V lost 4 bases and J 4 bases, leaving 21 bases between the germline ends. Germline assignment: CDR1 SGDLS and CDR2 YYNGEE. The CDR3 coding sequence is TGTGCCAGCAGCCCAACTCCGTGGCGGGACTCTTACAATGAGCAGTTCTTC. Its translation: CASSPTPWRDSYNEQFF. The full variable domain, its missing parts supplied by reference TRBV9 and TRBJ2-1, is DSGVTQTPKHLITATGQRVTLRCSPRSGDLSVYWYQQSLDQGLQFLIQYYNGEERAKGNILERFSAQQFPDLHSELNLSSLELGDSALYFCASSPTPWRDSYNEQFFGPGTRLTVL.

This chain uses TRBV25-1 with TRBJ1-1; perhaps TRBD1 as D (5 bases). CDR3 length: 13 residues. CDR1 is MGHDK and CDR2 is SYGVNS in the germline V gene. V was cut by 1 base and J by 5 bases, with 8 bases left in between. The CDR3 spells CASSEFQGTEAFF. The CDR3 bases are TGTGCCAGCAGTGAATTCCAGGGTACTGAAGCTTTCTTT. Full variable domain (outside the CDR3, taken from reference TRBV25-1 and TRBJ1-1): EADIYQTPRYLVIGTGKKITLECSQTMGHDKMYWYQQDPGMELHLIHYSYGVNSTEKGDLSSESTVSRIRTEHFPLTLESARPSHTSQYLCASSEFQGTEAFFGQGTRLTVV.

The rearrangement links TRBV15 to TRBJ2-3, with D hard to call. Trimming left V 3 bases short and J 1 base short, with 2 bases between. The CDR3 runs 12 residues. Germline V lookup: CDR1 LNHNV, CDR2 YYDKDF (reference sequence). CDR3 protein: CATSRGTDTQYF. The CDR3 DNA follows: TGTGCCACCAGCAGGGGCACAGATACGCAGTATTTT.

This clone has a single count. The chain employs TRBV5-6 and TRBJ1-1; D remains unclear. Trimming took 1 base from V and 5 from J, leaving 21 bases between them. In germline, CDR1 is SGHDT, CDR2 YYEEEE. This CDR3 contains 17 residues. The CDR3 DNA sequence: TGTGCCAGCAGCTTGCTCCGTAGTAGGGAGGAAAGGACTGAAGCTTTCTTT. Its protein is CASSLLRSREERTEAFF.

The V gene is TRBV5-1, the J gene TRBJ2-2, with unresolved D. The ends were cut back, 5 bases at V and 6 bases at J, with 11 bases in the middle. The CDR3 sequence is 13 residues long. Germline values: CDR1 SGHRS, CDR2 YFSETQ. CDR3: CASSAISSGELFF. The CDR3 bases are TGCGCCAGCAGTGCGATTTCGTCCGGGGAGCTGTTTTTT.

The chain has TRBV7-9 and TRBJ1-1; D is undetermined. The V end lost 7 bases, the J end lost 2 bases, and 11 bases lay between the germline ends. Germline V CDR1 and CDR2: SEHNR, FQNEAQ (reference sequence). This CDR3 contains 13 residues. In nucleotides, the CDR3 is TGTGCCAGCACCCCTCTGGCTAACACTGAAGCTTTCTTT. Protein: CASTPLANTEAFF.

V gene TRBV11-2 combines with J gene TRBJ1-1, with 7 nucleotides matching TRBD1. The germline CDR1 and CDR2 sequences are SGHAT and FQNNGV. J gave up 0 bases and V 6 bases, and 13 bases lay outside the gene matches. CDR3 length: 17 amino acids. The CDR3 region has the DNA TGTGCCAGCAGAGTTAGGAGTCGGACAGGATTGAACACTGAAGCTTTCTTT. It codes for CASRVRSRTGLNTEAFF.

This clone was observed once. Relative to the germline gene, one junction end is altered; a read error may explain this. The genes are TRBV7-9 and TRBJ2-3, with 10 bases identical to TRBD2. The CDR3 runs 15 residues. The V gene's germline CDR1 is SEHNR and CDR2 FQNEAQ (reference sequence). The CDR3: CASSQSGGATDTQYF. The CDR3 coding sequence is TGCGCCAGCAGCCAAAGCGGGGGGGCCACAGATACGCAGTATTTT.

This chain links TRBV29-1 with TRBJ2-5; 7 bases align to TRBD2. Germline V CDR1 and CDR2: SQVTM, ANQGSEA. This CDR3 region has 13 residues. V dropped 7 bases and J dropped 0; count of bases not matched to a gene: 5. CDR3: CSGAGENQETQYF. The CDR3 nucleotides are TGCAGCGGGGCGGGAGAGAACCAAGAGACCCAGTACTTC.

The genes are TRBV4-1 and TRBJ2-1, with 11 bases aligning to TRBD2. The CDR3 length is 17 residues. V trimming: 1 base; J trimming: 8 bases; junction bases outside the gene matches: 10. The germline V gene has CDR1 MGHRA and CDR2 YSYEKL. The chain's CDR3 is CASSQAPRLAGGDEQFF. The CDR3 DNA reads TGCGCCAGCAGCCAAGCCCCGCGGCTAGCGGGAGGCGATGAGCAGTTCTTC.

This clone occurred once. This rearrangement joins TRBV9 to TRBJ1-1; D is ambiguous. V was shortened by 0 bases and J by 1 base, with 4 bases between the two germline ends. The length of the CDR3 is 13 residues. Germline CDR1 SGDLS, CDR2 YYNGEE. The CDR3 is CASSVGRNTEAFF. The CDR3 nucleotides read TGTGCCAGCAGCGTAGGAAGGAACACTGAAGCTTTCTTT.

The V gene is TRBV18, the J gene TRBJ2-3; 10 bases agree with TRBD2. The germline V gene has CDR1 KGHSH and CDR2 LQKENI. J was trimmed by 6 bases and V by 1 base; bases with no gene match: 7. The CDR3 loop spans 16 amino acids. The CDR3 nucleotides read TGTGCCAGCTCACCACAAACTAGCGGGACTGGGGATACGCAGTATTTT. This gives the protein CASSPQTSGTGDTQYF.

The chain combines TRBV6-5 with TRBJ2-7; 9 nucleotides line up with TRBD2. The V gene end was trimmed by 0 bases and the J gene end by 2 bases; junction bases not matched to a gene: 5. The CDR3 is made up of 16 amino acids. Germline values: CDR1 MNHEY, CDR2 SVGAGI. The DNA for the CDR3 is TGTGCCAGCAGTTACTCGATGAGCGGGGGGACCTACGAGCAGTACTTC. Its protein product is CASSYSMSGGTYEQYF.

The rearrangement uses TRBV6-1 and TRBJ2-4; no definite D call. The CDR3 is 15 amino acids. Trimming shortened V by 5 bases and J by 0 bases, and 11 bases separated the two germline ends. Germline CDR1 and CDR2: MNHNS and SASEGT. The DNA of the CDR3 is TGTGCCAGCAGTCGGCCTCCACCAGCCAAAAACATTCAGTACTTC. This translates into CASSRPPPAKNIQYF.

The rearrangement joins TRBV6-6 to TRBJ2-3; D uncertain. The CDR3 covers 15 residues. The V gene's germline CDR1 is MNHNY and CDR2 SVGAGI (reference sequence). Trimming took 0 bases from V and 8 from J, leaving 15 bases between them. The CDR3 loop is CASSYSTSSGITQYF. DNA for the CDR3: TGTGCCAGCAGTTACTCGACCTCATCTGGGATTACGCAGTATTTT.

The chain recombines TRBV11-2 with TRBJ2-7; D is possibly TRBD1 (5 bases). Germline CDR1 and CDR2: SGHAT and FQNNGV. The CDR3 consists of 14 residues. Trimming left V 0 bases short and J 5 bases short, with 11 bases between. The CDR3 coding sequence is TGTGCCAGCAGCTTAGAGGACATGCCCCACGAGCAGTACTTC. It specifies CASSLEDMPHEQYF.

By share, this clone ranks as large (0.1 to 1%). V is TRBV4-3 and J is TRBJ2-5; tentatively, D is TRBD1 (6 bases). V gave up 2 bases and J gave up 5 bases, with 27 bases separating them. The CDR3 runs to 19 residues. Germline V gene data show CDR1 as LGHNA and CDR2 as YSLEER. The DNA of the CDR3 is TGCGCCAGCAGCCAATTTAGAATGGGGACACACATACTTTTGGAGACCCAGTACTTC. Its translation is CASSQFRMGTHILLETQYF.

The rearrangement links TRBV18 to TRBJ2-5, with TRBD1 matching 11 bases. Germline V gives CDR1 KGHSH, CDR2 LQKENI. The CDR3 is 14 residues long. After removal of 5 bases from V and 4 bases from J, the junction contained 3 bases not matched to a gene. The CDR3 region is CASSKDRGRETQYF. The CDR3 DNA sequence: TGTGCCAGCTCAAAGGACAGGGGGCGAGAGACCCAGTACTTC.